These 3 T cell receptor beta chains came from one sample sequenced in a study of blood T cell repertoires in COVID-19. Sequencing was performed with immunoSEQ multiplex PCR; in TCRdb, only in-frame clones are kept and a portion is missing. The sample lists around 190,000 clones, roughly four fifths seen once, with under 10% in the top ten. Material for sequencing was peripheral blood. The receptors come from a woman in her 70s with COVID-19, enrolled during active disease.

The rearrangement uses TRBV10-3 and TRBJ2-6; 7 nucleotides agree with TRBD2. The germline CDR1 and CDR2 sequences are ENHRY and SYGVKD. The CDR3 consists of 18 residues. V was clipped by 5 bases and J by 0 bases; unmatched bases: 10. The CDR3 DNA sequence: TGTGCCATCAGTCCCCAAGCGGGGTCACCCTCTGGGGCCAACGTCCTGACTTTC. Translating it yields CAISPQAGSPSGANVLTF.

V and J are TRBV11-1 and TRBJ2-3; D perhaps matches TRBD2 (5 bases). V lost 1 base to trimming and J lost 5 bases, with 13 bases between them. The CDR3 is 15 amino acids. Germline lookup yields CDR1 SGHAT and CDR2 FQDESV (reference sequence). The CDR3, as DNA: TGTGCCAGCAGCTTAGGAGGGCGATCAGAAGATACGCAGTATTTT. This sequence encodes CASSLGGRSEDTQYF.

The CDR3, as DNA: TGCGCCAGCAGCCAAGCTCCACAGGACACCGGGGAGCTGTTTTTT. It specifies CASSQAPQDTGELFF. The chain carries TRBV4-3 and TRBJ2-2; tentatively, D is TRBD1 (5 bases). The germline V gene encodes CDR1 LGHNA and CDR2 YSLEER. V dropped 1 base and J dropped 3 bases, with 9 bases sitting between them. The CDR3 extends over 15 amino acids.